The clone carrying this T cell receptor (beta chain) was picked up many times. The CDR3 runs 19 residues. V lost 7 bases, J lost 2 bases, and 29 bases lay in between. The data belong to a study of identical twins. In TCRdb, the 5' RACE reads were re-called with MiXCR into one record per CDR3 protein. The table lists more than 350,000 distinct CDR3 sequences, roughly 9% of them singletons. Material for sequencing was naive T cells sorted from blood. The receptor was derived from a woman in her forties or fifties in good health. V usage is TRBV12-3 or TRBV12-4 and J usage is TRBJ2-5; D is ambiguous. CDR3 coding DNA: TGTGCCAGCACCGATAATACGAACGTAGGTCTAAAACGGCAAGAGACCCAGTACTTC. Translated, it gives CASTDNTNVGLKRQETQYF.